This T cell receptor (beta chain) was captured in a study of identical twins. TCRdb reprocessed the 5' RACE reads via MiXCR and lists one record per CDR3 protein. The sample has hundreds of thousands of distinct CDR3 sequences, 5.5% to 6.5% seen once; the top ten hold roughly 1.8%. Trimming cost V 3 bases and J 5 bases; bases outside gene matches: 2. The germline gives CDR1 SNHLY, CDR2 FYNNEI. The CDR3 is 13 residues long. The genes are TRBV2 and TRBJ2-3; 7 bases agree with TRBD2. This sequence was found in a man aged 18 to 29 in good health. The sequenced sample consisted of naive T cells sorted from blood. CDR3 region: CASSERERDTQYF. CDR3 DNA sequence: TGTGCCAGCAGTGAGCGGGAGAGAGATACGCAGTATTTT.